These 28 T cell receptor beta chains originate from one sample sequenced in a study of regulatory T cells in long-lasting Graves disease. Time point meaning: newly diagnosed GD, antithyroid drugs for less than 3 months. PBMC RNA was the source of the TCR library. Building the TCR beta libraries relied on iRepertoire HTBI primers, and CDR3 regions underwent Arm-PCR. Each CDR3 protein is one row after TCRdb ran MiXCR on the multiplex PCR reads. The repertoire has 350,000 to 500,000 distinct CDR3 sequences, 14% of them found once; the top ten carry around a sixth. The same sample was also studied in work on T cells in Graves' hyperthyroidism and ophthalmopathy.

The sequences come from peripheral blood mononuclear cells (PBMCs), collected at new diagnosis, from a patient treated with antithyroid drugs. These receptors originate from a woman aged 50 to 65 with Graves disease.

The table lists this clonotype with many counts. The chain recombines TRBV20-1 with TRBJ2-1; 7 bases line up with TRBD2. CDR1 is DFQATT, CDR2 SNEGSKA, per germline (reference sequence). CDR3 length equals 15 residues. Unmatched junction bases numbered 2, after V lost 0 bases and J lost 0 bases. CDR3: CSARDREDSYNEQFF. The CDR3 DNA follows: TGCAGTGCTAGAGATCGGGAGGACTCCTACAATGAGCAGTTCTTC.

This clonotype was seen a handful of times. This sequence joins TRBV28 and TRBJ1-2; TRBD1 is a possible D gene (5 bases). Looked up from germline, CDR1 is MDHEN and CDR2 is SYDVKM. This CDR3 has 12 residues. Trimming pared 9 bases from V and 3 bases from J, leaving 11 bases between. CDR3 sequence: CASTGLDYGYTF. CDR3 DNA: TGTGCCAGTACGGGACTAGACTATGGCTACACCTTC.

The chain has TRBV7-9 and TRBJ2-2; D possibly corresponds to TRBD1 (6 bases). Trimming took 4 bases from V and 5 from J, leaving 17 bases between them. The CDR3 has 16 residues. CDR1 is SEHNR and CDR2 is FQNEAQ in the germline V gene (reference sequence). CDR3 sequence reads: CASSSGTSDLTGELFF. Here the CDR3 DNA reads TGTGCCAGCAGCTCAGGGACAAGTGATCTAACCGGGGAGCTGTTTTTT. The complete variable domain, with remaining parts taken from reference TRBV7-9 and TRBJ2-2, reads DTGVSQNPRHKITKRGQNVTFRCDPISEHNRLYWYRQTLGQGPEFLTYFQNEAQLEKSRLLSDRFSAERPKGSFSTLEIQRTEQGDSAMYLCASSSGTSDLTGELFFGEGSRLTVL.

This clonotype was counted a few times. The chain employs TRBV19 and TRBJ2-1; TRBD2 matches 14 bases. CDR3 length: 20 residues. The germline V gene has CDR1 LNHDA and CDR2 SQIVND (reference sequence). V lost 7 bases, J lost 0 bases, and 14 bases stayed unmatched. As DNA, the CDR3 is TGTGCCAGTATGACCCCGGGACTAGCGGGAGAAGATAGCTCCTACAATGAGCAGTTCTTC. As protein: CASMTPGLAGEDSSYNEQFF.

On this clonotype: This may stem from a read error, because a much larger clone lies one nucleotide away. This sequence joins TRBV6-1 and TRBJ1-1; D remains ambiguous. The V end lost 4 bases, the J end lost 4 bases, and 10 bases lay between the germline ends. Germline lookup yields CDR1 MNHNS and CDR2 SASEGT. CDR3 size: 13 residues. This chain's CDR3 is CASSASGFTEAFF. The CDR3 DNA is TGTGCCAGCAGTGCCAGTGGGTTCACTGAAGCTTTCTTT.

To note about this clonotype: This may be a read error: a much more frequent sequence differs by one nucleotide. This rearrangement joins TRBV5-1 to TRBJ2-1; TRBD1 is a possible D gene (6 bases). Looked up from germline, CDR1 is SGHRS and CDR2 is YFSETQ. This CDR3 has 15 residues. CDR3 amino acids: CASTLLGDNNNEQLF. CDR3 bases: TGCGCCAGCACCTTACTGGGGGACAACAACAATGAGCAGCTCTTC.

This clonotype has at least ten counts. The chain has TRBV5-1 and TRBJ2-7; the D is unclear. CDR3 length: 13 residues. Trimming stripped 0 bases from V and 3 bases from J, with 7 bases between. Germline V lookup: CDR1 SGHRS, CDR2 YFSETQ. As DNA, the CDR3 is TGCGCCAGCAGCTTGGACGTCCACTACGAGCAGTACTTC. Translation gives CASSLDVHYEQYF.

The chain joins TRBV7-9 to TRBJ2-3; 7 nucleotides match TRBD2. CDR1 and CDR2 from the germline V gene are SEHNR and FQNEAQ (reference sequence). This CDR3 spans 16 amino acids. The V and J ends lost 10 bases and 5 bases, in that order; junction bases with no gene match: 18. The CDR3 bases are TGTGCCACCCAGCCCTTCCGCGGGAGTCCCGTAGATACGCAGTATTTT. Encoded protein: CATQPFRGSPVDTQYF.

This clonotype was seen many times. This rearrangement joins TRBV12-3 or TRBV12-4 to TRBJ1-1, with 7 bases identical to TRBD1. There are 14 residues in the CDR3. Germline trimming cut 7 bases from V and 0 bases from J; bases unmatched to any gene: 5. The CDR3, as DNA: TGTGCCAGCACCCCGACAGGGATGAACACTGAAGCTTTCTTT. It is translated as CASTPTGMNTEAFF.

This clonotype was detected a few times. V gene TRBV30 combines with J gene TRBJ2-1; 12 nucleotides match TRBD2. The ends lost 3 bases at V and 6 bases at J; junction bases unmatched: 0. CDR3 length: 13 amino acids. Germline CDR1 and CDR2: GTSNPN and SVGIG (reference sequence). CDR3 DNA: TGTGCCTGGAGACTAGCGGGAGGCAATGAGCAGTTCTTC. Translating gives CAWRLAGGNEQFF.

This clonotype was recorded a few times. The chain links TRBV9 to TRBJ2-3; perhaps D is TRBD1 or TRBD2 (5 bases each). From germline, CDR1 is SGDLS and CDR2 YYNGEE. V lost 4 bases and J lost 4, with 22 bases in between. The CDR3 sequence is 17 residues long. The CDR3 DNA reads TGTGCCAGCAGCCAAGGACGGGGACCCCATTTTTCAGATACGCAGTATTTT. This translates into CASSQGRGPHFSDTQYF.

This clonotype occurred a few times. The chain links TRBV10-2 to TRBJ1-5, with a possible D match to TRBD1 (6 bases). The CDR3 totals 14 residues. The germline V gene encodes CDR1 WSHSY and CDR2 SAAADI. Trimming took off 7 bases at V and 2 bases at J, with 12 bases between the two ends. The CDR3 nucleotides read TGCGCCAGCAACCCCGGGACACGCAATCAGCCCCAGCATTTT. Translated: CASNPGTRNQPQHF.

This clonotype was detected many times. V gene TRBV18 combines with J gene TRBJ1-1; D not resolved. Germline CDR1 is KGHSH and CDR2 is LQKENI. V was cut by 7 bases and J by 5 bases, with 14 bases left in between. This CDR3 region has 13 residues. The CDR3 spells CASYQGRDTEAFF. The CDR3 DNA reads TGTGCCAGCTACCAAGGACGGGATACTGAAGCTTTCTTT.

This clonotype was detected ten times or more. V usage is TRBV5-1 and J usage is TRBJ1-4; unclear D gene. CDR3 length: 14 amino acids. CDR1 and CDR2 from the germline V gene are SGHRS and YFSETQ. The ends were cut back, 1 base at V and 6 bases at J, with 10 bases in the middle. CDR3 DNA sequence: TGCGCCAGCAGCTTGCCGGAGGGAGATGAAAAACTGTTTTTT. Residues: CASSLPEGDEKLFF.

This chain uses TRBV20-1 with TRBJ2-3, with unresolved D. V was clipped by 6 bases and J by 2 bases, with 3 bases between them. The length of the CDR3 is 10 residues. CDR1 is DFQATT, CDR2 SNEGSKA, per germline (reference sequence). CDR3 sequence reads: CSALTDTQYF. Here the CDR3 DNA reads TGCAGTGCCCTCACAGATACGCAGTATTTT.

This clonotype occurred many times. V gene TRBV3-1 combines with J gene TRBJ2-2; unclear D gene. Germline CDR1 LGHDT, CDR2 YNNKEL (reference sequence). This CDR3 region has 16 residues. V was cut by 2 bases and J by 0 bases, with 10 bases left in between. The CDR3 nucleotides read TGTGCCAGCAGCCAACAGAATATCGCGAACACCGGGGAGCTGTTTTTT. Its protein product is CASSQQNIANTGELFF.

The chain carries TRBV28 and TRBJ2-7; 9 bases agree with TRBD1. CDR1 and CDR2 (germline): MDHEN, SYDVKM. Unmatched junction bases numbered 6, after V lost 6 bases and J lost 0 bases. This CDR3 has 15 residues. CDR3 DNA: TGTGCCAGCAGCCTCGGGACAGGGAACTCCTACGAGCAGTACTTC. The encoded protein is CASSLGTGNSYEQYF.

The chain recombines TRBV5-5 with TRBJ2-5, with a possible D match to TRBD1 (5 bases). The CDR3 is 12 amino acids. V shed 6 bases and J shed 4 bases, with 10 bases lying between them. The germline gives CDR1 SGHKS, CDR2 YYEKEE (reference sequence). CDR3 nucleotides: TGTGCCAGCACTAGGGGTGGAGAGACCCAGTACTTC. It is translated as CASTRGGETQYF.

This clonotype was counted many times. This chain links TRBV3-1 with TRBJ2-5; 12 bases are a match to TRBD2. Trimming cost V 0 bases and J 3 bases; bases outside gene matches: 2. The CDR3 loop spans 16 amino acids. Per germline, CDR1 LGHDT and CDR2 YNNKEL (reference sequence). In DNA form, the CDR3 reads TGTGCCAGCAGCCAAGATAGACTAGCGGGAGAAGAGACCCAGTACTTC. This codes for CASSQDRLAGEETQYF.

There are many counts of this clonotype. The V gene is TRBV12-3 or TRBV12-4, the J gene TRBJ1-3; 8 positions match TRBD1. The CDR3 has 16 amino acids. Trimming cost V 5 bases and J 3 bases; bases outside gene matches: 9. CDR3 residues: CASSLAAQGDGNTIYF. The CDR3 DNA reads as TGTGCCAGCAGTCTCGCCGCACAGGGGGATGGAAACACCATATATTTT.

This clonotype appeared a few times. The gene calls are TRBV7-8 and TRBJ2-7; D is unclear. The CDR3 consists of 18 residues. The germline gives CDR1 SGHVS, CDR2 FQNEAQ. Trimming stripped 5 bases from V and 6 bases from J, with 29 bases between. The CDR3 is CASSPQPAPGNVLGEQYF. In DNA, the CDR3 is TGTGCCAGCAGCCCCCAACCGGCCCCTGGGAACGTATTAGGCGAGCAGTACTTC.

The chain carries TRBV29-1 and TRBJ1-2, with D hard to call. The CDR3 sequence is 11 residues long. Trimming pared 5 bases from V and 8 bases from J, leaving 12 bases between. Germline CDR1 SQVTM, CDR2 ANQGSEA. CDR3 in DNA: TGCAGCGTTACCAAGGGAGAAGGCTACACCTTC. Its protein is CSVTKGEGYTF. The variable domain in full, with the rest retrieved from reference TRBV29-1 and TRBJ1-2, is SAVISQKPSRDICQRGTSLTIQCQVDSQVTMMFWYRQQPGQSLTLIATANQGSEATYESGFVIDKFPISRPNLTFSTLTVSNMSPEDSSIYLCSVTKGEGYTFGSGTRLTVV.

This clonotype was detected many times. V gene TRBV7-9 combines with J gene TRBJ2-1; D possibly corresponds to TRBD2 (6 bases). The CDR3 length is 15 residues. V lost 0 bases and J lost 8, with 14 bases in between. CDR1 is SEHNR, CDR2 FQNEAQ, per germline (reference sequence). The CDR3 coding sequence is TGTGCCAGCAGCTTAGCCGGAGGGCCTTCCCATGAGCAGTTCTTC. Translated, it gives CASSLAGGPSHEQFF.

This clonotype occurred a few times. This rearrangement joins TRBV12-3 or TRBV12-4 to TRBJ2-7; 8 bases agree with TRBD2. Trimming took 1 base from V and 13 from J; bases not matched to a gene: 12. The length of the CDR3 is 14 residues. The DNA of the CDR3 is TGTGCCAGCAGTTTAGAAGGCGGGAGGTACCCCGCCTACTTC. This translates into CASSLEGGRYPAYF.

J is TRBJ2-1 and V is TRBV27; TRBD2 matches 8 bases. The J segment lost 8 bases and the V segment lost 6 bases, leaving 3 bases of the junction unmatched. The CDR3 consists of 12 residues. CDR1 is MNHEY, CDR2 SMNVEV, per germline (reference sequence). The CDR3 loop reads CASSRGGDEQFF. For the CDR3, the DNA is TGTGCCAGCAGCCGGGGGGGGGATGAGCAGTTCTTC.

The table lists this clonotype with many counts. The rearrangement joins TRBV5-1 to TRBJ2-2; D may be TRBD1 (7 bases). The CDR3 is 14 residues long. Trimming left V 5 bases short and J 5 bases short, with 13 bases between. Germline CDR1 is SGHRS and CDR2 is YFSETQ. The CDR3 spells CASRRPGGTGELFF. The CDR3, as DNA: TGCGCCAGCAGACGGCCAGGGGGGACCGGGGAGCTGTTTTTT. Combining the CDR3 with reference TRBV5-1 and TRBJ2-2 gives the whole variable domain KAGVTQTPRYLIKTRGQQVTLSCSPISGHRSVSWYQQTPGQGLQFLFEYFSETQRNKGNFPGRFSGRQFSNSRSEMNVSTLELGDSALYLCASRRPGGTGELFFGEGSRLTVL.

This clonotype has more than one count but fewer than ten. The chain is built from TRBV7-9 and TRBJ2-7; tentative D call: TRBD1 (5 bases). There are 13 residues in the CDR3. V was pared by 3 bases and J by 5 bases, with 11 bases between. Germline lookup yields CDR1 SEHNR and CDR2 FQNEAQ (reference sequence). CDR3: CASSFEGADEQYF. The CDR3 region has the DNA TGTGCCAGCAGCTTTGAAGGGGCAGACGAGCAGTACTTC.

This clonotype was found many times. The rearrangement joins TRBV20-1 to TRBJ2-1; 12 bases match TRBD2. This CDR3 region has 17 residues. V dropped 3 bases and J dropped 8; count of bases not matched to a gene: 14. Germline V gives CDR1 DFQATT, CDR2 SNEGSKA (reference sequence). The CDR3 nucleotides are TGCAGTGCTAGTGGGCCCTGGACTAGCGGGATAGAGGATGAGCAGTTCTTC. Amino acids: CSASGPWTSGIEDEQFF.